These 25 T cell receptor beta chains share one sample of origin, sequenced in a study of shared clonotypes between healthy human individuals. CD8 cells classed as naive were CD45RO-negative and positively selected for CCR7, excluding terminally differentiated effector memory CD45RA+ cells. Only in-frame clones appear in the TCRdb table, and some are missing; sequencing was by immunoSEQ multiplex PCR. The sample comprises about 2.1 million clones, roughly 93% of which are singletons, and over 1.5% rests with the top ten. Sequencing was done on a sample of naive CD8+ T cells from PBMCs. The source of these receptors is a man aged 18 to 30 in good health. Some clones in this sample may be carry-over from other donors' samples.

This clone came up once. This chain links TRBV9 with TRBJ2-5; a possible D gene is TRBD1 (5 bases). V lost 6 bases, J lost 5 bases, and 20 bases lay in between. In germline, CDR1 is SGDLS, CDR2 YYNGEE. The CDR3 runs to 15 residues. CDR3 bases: TGTGCCAGCACCCCCCAGGGTGAGGCCGGGGAGACCCAGTACTTC. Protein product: CASTPQGEAGETQYF.

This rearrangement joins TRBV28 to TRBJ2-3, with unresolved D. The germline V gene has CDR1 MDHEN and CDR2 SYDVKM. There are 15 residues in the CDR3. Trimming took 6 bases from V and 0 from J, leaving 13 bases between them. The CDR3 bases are TGTGCCAGCAGCCATCGGAGACCCAGCACAGATACGCAGTATTTT. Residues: CASSHRRPSTDTQYF.

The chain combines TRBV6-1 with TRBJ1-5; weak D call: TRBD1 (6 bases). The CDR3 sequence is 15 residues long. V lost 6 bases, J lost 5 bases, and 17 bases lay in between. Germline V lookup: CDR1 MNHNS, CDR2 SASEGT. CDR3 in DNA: TGTGCCAGCAGCGGGAGGGGGGGCTCGGATCAGCCCCAGCATTTT. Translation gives CASSGRGGSDQPQHF.

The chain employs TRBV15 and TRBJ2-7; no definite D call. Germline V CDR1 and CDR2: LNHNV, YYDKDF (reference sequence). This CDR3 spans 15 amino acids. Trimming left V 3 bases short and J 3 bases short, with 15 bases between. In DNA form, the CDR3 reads TGTGCCACCAGCAGTTCCGGGCCCACGAACTACGAGCAGTACTTC. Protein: CATSSSGPTNYEQYF.

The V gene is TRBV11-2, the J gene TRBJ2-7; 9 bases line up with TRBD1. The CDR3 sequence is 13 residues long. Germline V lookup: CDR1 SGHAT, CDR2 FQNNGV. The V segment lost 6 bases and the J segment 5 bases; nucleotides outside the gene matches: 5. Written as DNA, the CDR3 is TGTGCCAGCAGAACCTGGACAGGGGACGAGCAGTACTTC. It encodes CASRTWTGDEQYF.

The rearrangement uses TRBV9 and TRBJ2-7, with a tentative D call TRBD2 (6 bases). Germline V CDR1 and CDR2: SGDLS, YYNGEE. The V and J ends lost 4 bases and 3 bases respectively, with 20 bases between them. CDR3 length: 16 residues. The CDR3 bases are TGTGCCAGCAGCACTCGGGCGGGGTCCACCCTCTACGAGCAGTACTTC. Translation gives CASSTRAGSTLYEQYF.

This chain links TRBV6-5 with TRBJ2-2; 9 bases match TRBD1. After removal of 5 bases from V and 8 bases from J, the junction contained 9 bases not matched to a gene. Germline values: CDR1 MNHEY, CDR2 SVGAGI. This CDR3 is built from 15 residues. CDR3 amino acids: CASSPNRGRMGELFF. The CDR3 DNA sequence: TGTGCCAGCAGTCCCAACAGGGGGCGTATGGGGGAGCTGTTTTTT.

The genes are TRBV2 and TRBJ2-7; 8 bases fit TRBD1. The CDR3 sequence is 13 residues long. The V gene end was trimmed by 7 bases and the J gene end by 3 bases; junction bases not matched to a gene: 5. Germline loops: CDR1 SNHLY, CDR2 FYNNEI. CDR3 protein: CASTTGVVYEQYF. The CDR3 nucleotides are TGTGCCAGCACGACAGGGGTTGTCTACGAGCAGTACTTC. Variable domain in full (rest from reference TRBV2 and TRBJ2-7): EPEVTQTPSHQVTQMGQEVILRCVPISNHLYFYWYRQILGQKVEFLVSFYNNEISEKSEIFDDQFSVERPDGSNFTLKIRSTKLEDSAMYFCASTTGVVYEQYFGPGTRLTVT.

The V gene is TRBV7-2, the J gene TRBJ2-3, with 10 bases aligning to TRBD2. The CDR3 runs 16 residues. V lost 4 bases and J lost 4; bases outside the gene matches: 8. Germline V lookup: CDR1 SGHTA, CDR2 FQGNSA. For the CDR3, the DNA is TGTGCCAGCAGCTCCGGACTAGCGGAATGGGCAGATACGCAGTATTTT. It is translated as CASSSGLAEWADTQYF.

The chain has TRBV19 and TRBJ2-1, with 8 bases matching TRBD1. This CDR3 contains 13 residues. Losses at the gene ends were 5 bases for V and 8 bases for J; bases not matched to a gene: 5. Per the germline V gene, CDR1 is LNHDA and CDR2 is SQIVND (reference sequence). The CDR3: CASSGRGLDEQFF. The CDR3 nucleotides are TGTGCCAGTAGTGGCAGGGGGCTAGATGAGCAGTTCTTC.

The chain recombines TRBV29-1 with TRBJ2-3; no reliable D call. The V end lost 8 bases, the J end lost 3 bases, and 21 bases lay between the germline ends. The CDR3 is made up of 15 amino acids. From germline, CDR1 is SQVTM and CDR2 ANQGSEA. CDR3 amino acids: CSIEIGSLSTDTQYF. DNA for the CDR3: TGCAGCATAGAAATTGGAAGCCTCTCGACAGATACGCAGTATTTT.

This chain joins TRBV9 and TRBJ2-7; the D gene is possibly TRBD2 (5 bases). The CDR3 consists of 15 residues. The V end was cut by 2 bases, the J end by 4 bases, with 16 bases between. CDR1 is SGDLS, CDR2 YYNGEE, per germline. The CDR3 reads CASSVTPSSEYEQYF. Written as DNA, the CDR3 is TGTGCCAGCAGCGTGACGCCTAGCAGTGAATACGAGCAGTACTTC.

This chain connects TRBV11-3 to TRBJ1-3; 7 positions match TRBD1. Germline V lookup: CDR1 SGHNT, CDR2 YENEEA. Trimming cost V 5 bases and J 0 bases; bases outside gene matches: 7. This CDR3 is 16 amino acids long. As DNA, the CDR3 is TGTGCCAGCAGCAGCAACCGGGACAGCTCTGGAAACACCATATATTTT. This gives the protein CASSSNRDSSGNTIYF.

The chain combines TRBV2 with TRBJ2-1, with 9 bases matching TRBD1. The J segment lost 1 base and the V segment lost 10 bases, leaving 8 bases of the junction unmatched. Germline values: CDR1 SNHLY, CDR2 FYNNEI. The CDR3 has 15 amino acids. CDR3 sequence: CANSQGAESYNEQFF. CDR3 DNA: TGTGCCAATTCACAGGGGGCAGAATCCTACAATGAGCAGTTCTTC.

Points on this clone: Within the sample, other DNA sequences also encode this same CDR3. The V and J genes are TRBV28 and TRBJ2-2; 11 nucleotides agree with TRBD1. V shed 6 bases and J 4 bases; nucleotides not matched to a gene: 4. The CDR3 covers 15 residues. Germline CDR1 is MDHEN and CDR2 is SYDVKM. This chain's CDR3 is CASSPDRGRTGELFF. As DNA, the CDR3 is TGTGCCAGCAGCCCGGACAGGGGGCGCACCGGGGAGCTGTTTTTT.

The CDR3, as DNA: TGTGCCAGCAGCCCTGGACAGGGCGGGGGGTACAATGAGCAGTTCTTC. The encoded protein is CASSPGQGGGYNEQFF. J is TRBJ2-1 and V is TRBV11-1; D tentatively fits TRBD1 or TRBD2 (8 bases each). The CDR3 totals 16 residues. V lost 5 bases and J 4 bases, leaving 18 bases between the germline ends. Germline CDR1 is SGHAT and CDR2 is FQDESV (reference sequence).

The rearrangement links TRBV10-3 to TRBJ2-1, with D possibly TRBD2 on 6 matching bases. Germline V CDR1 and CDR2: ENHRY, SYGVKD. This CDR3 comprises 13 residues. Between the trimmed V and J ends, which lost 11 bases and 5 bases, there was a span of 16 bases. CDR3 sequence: CAVLAFPNNEQFF. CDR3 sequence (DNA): TGTGCCGTCCTAGCGTTCCCTAACAATGAGCAGTTCTTC.

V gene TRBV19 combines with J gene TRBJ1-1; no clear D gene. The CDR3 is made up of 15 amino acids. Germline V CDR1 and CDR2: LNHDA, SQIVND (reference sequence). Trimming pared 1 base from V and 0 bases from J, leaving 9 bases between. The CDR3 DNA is TGTGCCAGTAGTATAGGACGGAGCATGAACACTGAAGCTTTCTTT. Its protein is CASSIGRSMNTEAFF.

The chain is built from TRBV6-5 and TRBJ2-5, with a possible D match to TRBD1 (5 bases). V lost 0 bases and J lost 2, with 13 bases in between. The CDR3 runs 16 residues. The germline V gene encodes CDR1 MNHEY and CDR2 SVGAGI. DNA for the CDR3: TGTGCCAGCAGTTACTCGATCAGGGTCGGACAAGAGACCCAGTACTTC. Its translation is CASSYSIRVGQETQYF.

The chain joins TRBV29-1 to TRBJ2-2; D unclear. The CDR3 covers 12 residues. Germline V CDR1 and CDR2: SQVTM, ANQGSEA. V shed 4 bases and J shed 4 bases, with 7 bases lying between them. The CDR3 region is CSVAASTGELFF. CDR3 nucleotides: TGCAGCGTTGCGGCGAGCACCGGGGAGCTGTTTTTT.

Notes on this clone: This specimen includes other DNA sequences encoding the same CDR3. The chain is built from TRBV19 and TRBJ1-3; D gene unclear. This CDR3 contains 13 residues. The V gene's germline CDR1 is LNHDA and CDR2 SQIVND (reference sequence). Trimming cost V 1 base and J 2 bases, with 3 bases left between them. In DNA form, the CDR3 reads TGTGCCAGTAGTATAGGTGCTGGAAACACCATATATTTT. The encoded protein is CASSIGAGNTIYF.

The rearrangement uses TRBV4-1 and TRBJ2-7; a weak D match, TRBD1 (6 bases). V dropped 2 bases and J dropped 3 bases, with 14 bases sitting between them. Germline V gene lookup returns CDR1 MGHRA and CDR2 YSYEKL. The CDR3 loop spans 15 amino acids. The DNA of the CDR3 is TGCGCCAGCAGCCAAATGCCAGGGGAGTTCTACGAGCAGTACTTC. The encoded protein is CASSQMPGEFYEQYF.

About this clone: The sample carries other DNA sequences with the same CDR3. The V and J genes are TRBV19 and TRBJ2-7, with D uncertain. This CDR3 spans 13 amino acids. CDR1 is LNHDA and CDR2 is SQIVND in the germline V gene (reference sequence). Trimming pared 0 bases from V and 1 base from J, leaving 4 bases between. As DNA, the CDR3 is TGTGCCAGTAGTATAGACGGGTCCTACGAGCAGTACTTC. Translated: CASSIDGSYEQYF. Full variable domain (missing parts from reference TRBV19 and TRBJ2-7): DGGITQSPKYLFRKEGQNVTLSCEQNLNHDAMYWYRQDPGQGLRLIYYSQIVNDFQKGDIAEGYSVSREKKESFPLTVTSAQKNPTAFYLCASSIDGSYEQYFGPGTRLTVT.

This CDR3 reads CASRKTGGNQPQHF. CDR3 sequence (DNA): TGTGCCAGCAGGAAGACGGGCGGCAATCAGCCCCAGCATTTT. V and J are TRBV6-5 and TRBJ1-5, with D uncertain. Germline values: CDR1 MNHEY, CDR2 SVGAGI. The CDR3 runs 14 residues. The germline V and J ends were trimmed by 6 bases and 2 bases, with 11 bases remaining between them.

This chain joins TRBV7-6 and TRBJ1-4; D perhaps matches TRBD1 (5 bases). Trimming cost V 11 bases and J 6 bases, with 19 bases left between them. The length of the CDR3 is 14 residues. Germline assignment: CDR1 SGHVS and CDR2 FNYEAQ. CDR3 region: CAQAGGIRDEKLFF. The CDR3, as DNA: TGTGCCCAAGCCGGGGGAATAAGGGATGAAAAACTGTTTTTT.